These 16 T cell receptor beta chains came from one sample sequenced in a study of T cells in localized non-small cell lung cancer. Sequenced by immunoSEQ multiplex PCR; TCRdb stores in-frame clones only, minus some. The sample contains under 40,000 clones, around 90% of which appear only once. The starting material was peripheral blood mononuclear cells, obtained before any cancer treatment. The receptors derive from a man aged 35-69 years with stage III lung adenocarcinoma.

The rearrangement uses TRBV5-8 and TRBJ1-3, with TRBD1 matching 7 bases. Per germline, CDR1 SGHTS and CDR2 YDEGEE. V dropped 2 bases and J dropped 0; count of bases not matched to a gene: 2. This CDR3 has 15 residues. This chain's CDR3 is CASSFRGHSGNTIYF. In DNA form, the CDR3 reads TGTGCCAGCAGCTTTAGGGGGCACTCTGGAAACACCATATATTTT.

The chain carries TRBV18 and TRBJ2-3; D may be TRBD1 or TRBD2 (5 bases each). Germline V gene sequence: CDR1 KGHSH, CDR2 LQKENI. The CDR3 consists of 15 residues. V was shortened by 0 bases and J by 4 bases, with 11 bases between the two germline ends. CDR3 DNA sequence: TGTGCCAGCTCACCACCGACGAGGGGCGCAGATACGCAGTATTTT. It translates to CASSPPTRGADTQYF.

The V call is TRBV5-5, the J call TRBJ1-4; D possibly corresponds to TRBD1 (6 bases). V lost 4 bases and J 4 bases, leaving 11 bases between the germline ends. CDR3 size: 14 residues. The germline V gene has CDR1 SGHKS and CDR2 YYEKEE (reference sequence). The CDR3 coding sequence is TGTGCCAGCAGCAGGGACAACCGTAATGAAAAACTGTTTTTT. Protein: CASSRDNRNEKLFF.

This clone was detected a few times. This chain joins TRBV29-1 and TRBJ1-5; no reliable D call. In germline, CDR1 is SQVTM, CDR2 ANQGSEA. The CDR3 is 13 residues long. V lost 0 bases and J 4 bases, leaving 7 bases between the germline ends. The CDR3 nucleotides read TGCAGCGTTGAAGATGGGCAAAATCAGCCCCAGCATTTT. Its translation is CSVEDGQNQPQHF.

This clone showed up just once. The V and J genes are TRBV7-9 and TRBJ2-5; D call uncertain. CDR1 is SEHNR and CDR2 is FQNEAQ in the germline V gene (reference sequence). The CDR3 contains 13 residues. V lost 0 bases and J 5 bases, leaving 7 bases between the germline ends. The CDR3 sequence is CASSLALGETQYF. The CDR3 bases are TGTGCCAGCAGCTTAGCGCTGGGGGAGACCCAGTACTTC.

This sequence joins TRBV4-3 and TRBJ1-2; unclear D gene. The CDR3 consists of 12 residues. Germline CDR1 and CDR2: LGHNA and YSLEER. V was cut by 5 bases and J by 8 bases, with 12 bases left in between. The CDR3: CASSSRPGGYTF. The CDR3 DNA reads as TGCGCCAGCAGCTCCCGGCCGGGGGGCTACACCTTC.

Written as DNA, the CDR3 is TGTGCCAGCAGCTTTCAGGGATTAGCCGATACGCAGTATTTT. Protein sequence: CASSFQGLADTQYF. The chain is built from TRBV7-9 and TRBJ2-3; the D gene is possibly TRBD1 (5 bases). In germline, CDR1 is SEHNR, CDR2 FQNEAQ (reference sequence). V lost 3 bases and J lost 6, with 13 bases in between. The CDR3 has 14 residues. Full variable domain (rest looked up from reference TRBV7-9 and TRBJ2-3): DTGVSQNPRHKITKRGQNVTFRCDPISEHNRLYWYRQTLGQGPEFLTYFQNEAQLEKSRLLSDRFSAERPKGSFSTLEIQRTEQGDSAMYLCASSFQGLADTQYFGPGTRLTVL.

This rearrangement joins TRBV9 to TRBJ1-3; D is undetermined. The CDR3 covers 14 residues. V was cut by 4 bases and J by 4 bases, with 12 bases left in between. The germline V gene encodes CDR1 SGDLS and CDR2 YYNGEE. This CDR3 reads CASSPLTTGNTIYF. The CDR3 DNA sequence: TGTGCCAGCAGCCCACTAACGACAGGAAACACCATATATTTT.

The V call is TRBV5-6, the J call TRBJ1-2, with no clear D. The V end was cut by 2 bases, the J end by 3 bases, with 14 bases between. CDR1 and CDR2 (germline): SGHDT, YYEEEE. The CDR3 is 15 residues long. CDR3 nucleotide sequence: TGTGCCAGCAGCTTTTGGGCCGTAACCCACTATGGCTACACCTTC. Translation gives CASSFWAVTHYGYTF.

V usage is TRBV19 and J usage is TRBJ2-3, with 14 nucleotides matching TRBD2. The V gene end was trimmed by 6 bases and the J gene end by 4 bases; junction bases not matched to a gene: 6. The CDR3 covers 16 residues. Per germline, CDR1 LNHDA and CDR2 SQIVND (reference sequence). CDR3 protein: CASRRTSGGTADTQYF. In DNA, the CDR3 is TGTGCCAGTAGGCGGACTAGCGGGGGGACCGCAGATACGCAGTATTTT.

The chain links TRBV19 to TRBJ1-5, with TRBD1 matching over 11 bases. This CDR3 region has 16 residues. V gave up 3 bases and J gave up 4 bases; unmatched junction bases: 5. Germline V lookup: CDR1 LNHDA, CDR2 SQIVND (reference sequence). This chain's CDR3 is CASSIRRDRGNQPQHF. CDR3 DNA sequence: TGTGCCAGTAGTATCCGCCGGGACAGGGGGAATCAGCCCCAGCATTTT.

V is TRBV7-2 and J is TRBJ2-7; D may match TRBD1 or TRBD2 (5 bases each). This CDR3 region has 14 residues. V lost 3 bases, J lost 8 bases, and 17 bases lay in between. Germline CDR1 SGHTA, CDR2 FQGNSA. This CDR3 reads CASSFLLGGGKQYF. The DNA for the CDR3 is TGTGCCAGCAGCTTTCTTCTAGGTGGGGGTAAGCAGTACTTC.

The rearrangement joins TRBV9 to TRBJ2-3; TRBD2 matches at 9 bases. Germline-derived CDR1 and CDR2 are SGDLS and YYNGEE. J was trimmed by 1 base and V by 0 bases; bases with no gene match: 6. This CDR3 has 17 amino acids. This CDR3 reads CASSVAGQRGGTDTQYF. The CDR3 DNA follows: TGTGCCAGCAGCGTAGCTGGACAGCGGGGGGGCACAGATACGCAGTATTTT. The full variable domain, rest sourced from reference TRBV9 and TRBJ2-3, is DSGVTQTPKHLITATGQRVTLRCSPRSGDLSVYWYQQSLDQGLQFLIQYYNGEERAKGNILERFSAQQFPDLHSELNLSSLELGDSALYFCASSVAGQRGGTDTQYFGPGTRLTVL.

This clone was picked up one time. This sequence joins TRBV4-1 and TRBJ1-5; D unclear. Germline loops: CDR1 MGHRA, CDR2 YSYEKL. This CDR3 has 13 residues. Trimming took 4 bases from V and 11 from J, leaving 15 bases between them. CDR3 coding DNA: TGCGCCAGCAGCCGGGCGAGAGGGCAGTCCCAGCATTTT. It encodes CASSRARGQSQHF.

The gene calls are TRBV12-2 and TRBJ2-7; the table names TRBD2, a call not compared with the DNA. TRBV12-2 is given as a pseudogene. This CDR3 is built from 17 residues. CDR3 coding DNA: TGTGCAAGTCGCTTACGGTCCCCCGGGACTACCCGGGACGAGCAGTACTTC. Amino acid sequence: CASRLRSPGTTRDEQYF.

The V and J genes are TRBV7-2 and TRBJ2-7; 9 positions agree with TRBD2. The CDR3 loop spans 15 amino acids. Trimming removed 1 base from V and 3 bases from J; junction bases left unmatched: 4. The germline V gene has CDR1 SGHTA and CDR2 FQGNSA. The CDR3 DNA follows: TGTGCCAGCAGCTTAGAAGCGGGGGGATACTACGAGCAGTACTTC. This codes for CASSLEAGGYYEQYF.